The following is a T cell receptor (beta chain) sequence with its context. This sample is part of a study of blood T cell repertoires in COVID-19. Study-level background: COVID-19 samples, acute and convalescent, were from the United States, Italy and Spain. The analysed material was cDNA or gDNA that came from T cells, B-cell-depleted T cells, or PBMCs.

Sequenced by immunoSEQ multiplex PCR; TCRdb stores in-frame clones only, minus some. The table records around 64,000 clones, roughly four fifths of them present only once. V shed 7 bases and J shed 1 base, with 11 bases lying between them. Germline V gene data show CDR1 as MNHNY and CDR2 as SVGAGI (reference sequence). The CDR3 totals 15 residues. The receptor comes from a human donor in a cohort sampled during active COVID-19. The V gene is TRBV6-6, the J gene TRBJ1-6; D perhaps matches TRBD1 (6 bases). The sequenced sample was peripheral blood. The CDR3 coding sequence is TGTGCCAGCACTCACAGGGAATCCTATAATTCACCCCTCCACTTT. It specifies CASTHRESYNSPLHF.